These 6 T cell receptor beta chains originate from one sample sequenced in a study of response to subunit inactivated influenza vaccine. In TCRdb, the RT-PCR reads were re-called with MiXCR into one record per CDR3 protein. The repertoire consists of around 760,000 distinct CDR3 sequences, with roughly 14% occurring once and the leading ten covering approximately 7%. This sample comprised PBMCs from blood, obtained approximately 15 days before vaccination. These TCRs come from a man aged 50 to 59 who received an inactivated influenza vaccine.

This clonotype was seen at least ten times. This chain links TRBV12-3 or TRBV12-4 with TRBJ1-5; D unclear. This CDR3 region has 15 residues. V lost 2 bases, J lost 4 bases, and 12 bases lay in between. DNA of the CDR3: TGTGCCAGCAGTTTATTGAATCTACCAAATCAGCCCCAGCATTTT. The encoded protein is CASSLLNLPNQPQHF.

This clonotype has a handful of counts. The chain carries TRBV7-2 and TRBJ1-6; D possibly corresponds to TRBD1 (6 bases). The CDR3 is made up of 15 amino acids. The V and J ends lost 3 bases and 8 bases respectively, with 14 bases between them. Germline-derived CDR1 and CDR2 are SGHTA and FQGNSA. CDR3: CASSLDSRPDSPLHF. The CDR3 bases are TGTGCCAGCAGCTTGGACAGCCGACCAGATTCACCCCTCCACTTT.

In its sample, this clonotype was seen a few times. The chain links TRBV3-1 to TRBJ2-2; TRBD1 matches 9 bases. This CDR3 is built from 16 residues. V dropped 1 base and J dropped 0; count of bases not matched to a gene: 0. Germline V CDR1 and CDR2: LGHDT, YNNKEL (reference sequence). This CDR3 reads CASSQGDRANTGELFF. CDR3 coding DNA: TGTGCCAGCAGCCAAGGGGACAGGGCGAACACCGGGGAGCTGTTTTTT.

This clonotype was found a few times. The V and J genes are TRBV20-1 and TRBJ1-2; possible D gene TRBD1, 6 bases. The germline gives CDR1 DFQATT, CDR2 SNEGSKA (reference sequence). The CDR3 contains 11 residues. Deletions cut 6 bases from V and 7 bases from J, with 12 bases between. DNA for the CDR3: TGCAGTGCCGGAGGACAGTTTGGCTACACCTTC. Translating it yields CSAGGQFGYTF.

This clonotype was recorded a few times. This rearrangement joins TRBV7-8 to TRBJ2-1; the D call may be TRBD1 or TRBD2 (5 bases each). Trimming took off 4 bases at V and 2 bases at J, with 21 bases between the two ends. CDR1 and CDR2 from the germline V gene are SGHVS and FQNEAQ. The CDR3 totals 18 residues. The CDR3 loop is CASSYTSPPGTPYNEQFF. Here the CDR3 DNA reads TGTGCCAGCAGCTACACAAGCCCCCCCGGGACCCCCTACAATGAGCAGTTCTTC.

This clonotype was seen repeatedly, ten times or more. V gene TRBV24-1 combines with J gene TRBJ2-3; D unclear. Germline loops: CDR1 KGHDR, CDR2 SFDVKD. V was trimmed by 0 bases and J by 2 bases, leaving 8 bases between them. This CDR3 has 15 residues. The CDR3 nucleotides are TGTGCCACCAGTGATTTGGCAGGCGACACAGATACGCAGTATTTT. Residues: CATSDLAGDTDTQYF.